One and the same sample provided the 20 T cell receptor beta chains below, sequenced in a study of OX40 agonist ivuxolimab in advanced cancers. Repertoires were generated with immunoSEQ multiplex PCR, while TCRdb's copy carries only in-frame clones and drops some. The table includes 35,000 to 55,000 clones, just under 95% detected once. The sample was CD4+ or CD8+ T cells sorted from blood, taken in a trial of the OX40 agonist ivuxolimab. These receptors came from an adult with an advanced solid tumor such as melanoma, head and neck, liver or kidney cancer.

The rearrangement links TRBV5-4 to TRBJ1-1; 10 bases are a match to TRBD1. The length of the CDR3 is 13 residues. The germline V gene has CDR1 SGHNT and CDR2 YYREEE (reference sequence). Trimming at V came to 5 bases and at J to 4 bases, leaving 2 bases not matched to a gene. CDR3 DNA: TGTGCCAGCAGGGGACAGGGGACCACTGAAGCTTTCTTT. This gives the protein CASRGQGTTEAFF.

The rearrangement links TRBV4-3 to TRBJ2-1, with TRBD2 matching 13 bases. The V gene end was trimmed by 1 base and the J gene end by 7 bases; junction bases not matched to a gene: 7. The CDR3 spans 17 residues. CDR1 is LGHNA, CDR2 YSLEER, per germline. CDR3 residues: CASSQGSGLAGVNEQFF. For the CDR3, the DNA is TGCGCCAGCAGCCAAGGAAGTGGACTAGCGGGAGTAAATGAGCAGTTCTTC.

The CDR3 DNA reads as TGTGCCAGCAGTGTAGCGGGAGGGGGCTACAATGAGCAGTTCTTC. This gives the protein CASSVAGGGYNEQFF. V usage is TRBV28 and J usage is TRBJ2-1; 11 positions agree with TRBD2. The CDR3 runs to 15 residues. In germline, CDR1 is MDHEN, CDR2 SYDVKM. V shed 5 bases, J shed 3 bases, and the junction held 3 bases outside the gene matches.

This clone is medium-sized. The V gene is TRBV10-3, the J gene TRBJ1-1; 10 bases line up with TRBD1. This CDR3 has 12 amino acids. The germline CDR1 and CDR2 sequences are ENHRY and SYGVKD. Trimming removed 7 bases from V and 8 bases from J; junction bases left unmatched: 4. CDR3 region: CAITTDRGEAFF. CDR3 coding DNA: TGTGCCATCACCACGGACAGGGGGGAAGCTTTCTTT.

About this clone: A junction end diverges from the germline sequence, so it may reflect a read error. The CDR3 is CASSLDLEGSHEQYF. Here the CDR3 DNA reads TGTGCTAGCAGCTTAGATCTGGAAGGGTCCCACGAGCAGTACTTC. The J gene is TRBJ2-7, the V gene TRBV7-7; D is uncertain. Germline values: CDR1 SSHAT, CDR2 FNYEAQ (reference sequence). CDR3 length: 15 residues.

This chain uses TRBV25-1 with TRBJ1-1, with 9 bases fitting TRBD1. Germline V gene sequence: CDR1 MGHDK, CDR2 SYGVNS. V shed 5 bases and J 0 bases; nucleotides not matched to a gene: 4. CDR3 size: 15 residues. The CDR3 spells CASSKTGGVNTEAFF. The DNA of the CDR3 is TGTGCCAGCAGTAAGACAGGGGGTGTGAACACTGAAGCTTTCTTT.

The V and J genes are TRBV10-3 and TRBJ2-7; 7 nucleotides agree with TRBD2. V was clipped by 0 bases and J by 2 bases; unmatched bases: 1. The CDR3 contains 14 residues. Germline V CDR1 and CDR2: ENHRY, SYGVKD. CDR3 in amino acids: CAISESAGAYEQYF. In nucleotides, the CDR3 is TGTGCCATCAGTGAGTCGGCGGGGGCCTACGAGCAGTACTTC.

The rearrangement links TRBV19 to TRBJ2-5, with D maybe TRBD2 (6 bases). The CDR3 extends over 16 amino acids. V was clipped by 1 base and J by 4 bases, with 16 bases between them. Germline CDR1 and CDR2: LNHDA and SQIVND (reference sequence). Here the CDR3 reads CASSIGPDYKGETQYF. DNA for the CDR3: TGTGCCAGTAGTATAGGGCCGGACTACAAGGGAGAGACCCAGTACTTC.

In nucleotides, the CDR3 is TGTGCCAGCAGCCAGGCGGGGACCGGAAAACTGTTTTTT. The encoded protein is CASSQAGTGKLFF. The chain employs TRBV16 and TRBJ1-4; maybe TRBD1 (5 bases). The CDR3 loop spans 13 amino acids. V gave up 3 bases and J gave up 10 bases, with 12 bases separating them. Germline V gene lookup returns CDR1 KGHSY and CDR2 FQNENV. The variable domain in full, with the rest retrieved from reference TRBV16 and TRBJ1-4, is GEEVAQTPKHLVRGEGQKAKLYCAPIKGHSYVFWYQQVLKNEFKFLISFQNENVFDETGMPKERFSAKCLPNSPCSLEIQATKLEDSAVYFCASSQAGTGKLFFGSGTQLSVL.

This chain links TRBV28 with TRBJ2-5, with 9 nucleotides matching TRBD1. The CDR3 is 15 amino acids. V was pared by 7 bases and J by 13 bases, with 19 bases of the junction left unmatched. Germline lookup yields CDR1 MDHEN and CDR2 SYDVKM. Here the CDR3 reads CASTLFRDRVGYWYF. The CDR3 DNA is TGTGCCAGCACCTTATTCCGGGACAGGGTGGGATATTGGTACTTC.

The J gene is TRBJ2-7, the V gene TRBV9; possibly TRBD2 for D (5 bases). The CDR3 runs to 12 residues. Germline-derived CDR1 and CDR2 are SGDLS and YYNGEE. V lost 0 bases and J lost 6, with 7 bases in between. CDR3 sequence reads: CASSVDSGEQYF. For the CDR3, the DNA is TGTGCCAGCAGCGTAGACAGCGGCGAGCAGTACTTC.

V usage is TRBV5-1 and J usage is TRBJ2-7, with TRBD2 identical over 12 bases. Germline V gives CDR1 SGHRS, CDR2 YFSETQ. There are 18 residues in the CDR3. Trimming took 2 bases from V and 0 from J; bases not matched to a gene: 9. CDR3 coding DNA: TGCGCCAGCAGCTTAGCCCCGGGACTAGCGGGTTACTCCTACGAGCAGTACTTC. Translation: CASSLAPGLAGYSYEQYF.

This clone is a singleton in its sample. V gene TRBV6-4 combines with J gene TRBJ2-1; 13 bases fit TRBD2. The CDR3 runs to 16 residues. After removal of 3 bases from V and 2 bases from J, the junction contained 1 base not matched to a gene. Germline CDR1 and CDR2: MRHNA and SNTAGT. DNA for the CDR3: TGTGCCAGCAGTGAGGGACTAGCGGGGCCCTACAATGAGCAGTTCTTC. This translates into CASSEGLAGPYNEQFF.

CDR3 amino acids: CASSLATGVQETQYF. CDR3 coding DNA: TGTGCCAGCAGCTTAGCGACAGGTGTACAAGAGACCCAGTACTTC. The chain uses TRBV7-2 and TRBJ2-5; D may be TRBD1 (6 bases). Germline CDR1 reads SGHTA; CDR2 reads FQGNSA. With 0 bases removed from V and 2 bases from J, the gap between germline ends came to 10 bases. CDR3 length: 15 amino acids.

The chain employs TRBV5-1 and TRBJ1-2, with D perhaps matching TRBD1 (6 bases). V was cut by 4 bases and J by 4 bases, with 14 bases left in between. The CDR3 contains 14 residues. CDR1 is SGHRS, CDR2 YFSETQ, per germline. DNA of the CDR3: TGCGCCAGCAGCACATCGACAGGAGTCTATGGCTACACCTTC. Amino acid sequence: CASSTSTGVYGYTF.

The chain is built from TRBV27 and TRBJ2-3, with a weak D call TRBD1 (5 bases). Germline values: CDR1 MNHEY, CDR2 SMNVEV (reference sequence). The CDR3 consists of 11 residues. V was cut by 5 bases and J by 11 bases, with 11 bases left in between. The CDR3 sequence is CASSLKGQQYF. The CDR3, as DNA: TGTGCCAGCAGTCTAAAAGGACAGCAGTATTTT.

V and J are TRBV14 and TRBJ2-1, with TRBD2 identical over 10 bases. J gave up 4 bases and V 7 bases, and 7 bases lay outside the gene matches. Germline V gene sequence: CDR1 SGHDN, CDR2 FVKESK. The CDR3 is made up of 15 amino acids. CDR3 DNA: TGTGCCAGCACCCCAGGACTAGCGGATTACAATGAGCAGTTCTTC. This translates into CASTPGLADYNEQFF.

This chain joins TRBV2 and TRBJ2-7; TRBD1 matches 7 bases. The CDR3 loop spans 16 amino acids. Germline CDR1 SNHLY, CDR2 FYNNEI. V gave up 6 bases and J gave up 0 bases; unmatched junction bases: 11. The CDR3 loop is CASRALTGTSSYEQYF. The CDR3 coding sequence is TGTGCCAGCAGGGCCTTGACAGGGACCTCCTCCTACGAGCAGTACTTC.

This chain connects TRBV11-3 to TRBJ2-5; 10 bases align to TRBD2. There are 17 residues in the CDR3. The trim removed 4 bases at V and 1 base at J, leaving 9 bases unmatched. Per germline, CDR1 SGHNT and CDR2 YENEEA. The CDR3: CASSSPPGLAFQETQYF. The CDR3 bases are TGTGCCAGCAGCTCCCCCCCGGGACTAGCGTTCCAAGAGACCCAGTACTTC. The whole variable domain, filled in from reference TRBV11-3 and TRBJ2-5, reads EAGVVQSPRYKIIEKKQPVAFWCNPISGHNTLYWYLQNLGQGPELLIRYENEEAVDDSQLPKDRFSAERLKGVDSTLKIQPAELGDSAVYLCASSSPPGLAFQETQYFGPGTRLLVL.

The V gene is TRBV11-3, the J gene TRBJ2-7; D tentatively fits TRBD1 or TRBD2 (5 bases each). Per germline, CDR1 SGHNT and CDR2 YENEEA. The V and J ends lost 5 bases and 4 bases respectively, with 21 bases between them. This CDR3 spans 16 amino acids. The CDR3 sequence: CASSPRRGRLSYEQYF. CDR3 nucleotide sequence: TGTGCCAGCAGCCCCAGACGGGGCCGACTCTCGTACGAGCAGTACTTC.